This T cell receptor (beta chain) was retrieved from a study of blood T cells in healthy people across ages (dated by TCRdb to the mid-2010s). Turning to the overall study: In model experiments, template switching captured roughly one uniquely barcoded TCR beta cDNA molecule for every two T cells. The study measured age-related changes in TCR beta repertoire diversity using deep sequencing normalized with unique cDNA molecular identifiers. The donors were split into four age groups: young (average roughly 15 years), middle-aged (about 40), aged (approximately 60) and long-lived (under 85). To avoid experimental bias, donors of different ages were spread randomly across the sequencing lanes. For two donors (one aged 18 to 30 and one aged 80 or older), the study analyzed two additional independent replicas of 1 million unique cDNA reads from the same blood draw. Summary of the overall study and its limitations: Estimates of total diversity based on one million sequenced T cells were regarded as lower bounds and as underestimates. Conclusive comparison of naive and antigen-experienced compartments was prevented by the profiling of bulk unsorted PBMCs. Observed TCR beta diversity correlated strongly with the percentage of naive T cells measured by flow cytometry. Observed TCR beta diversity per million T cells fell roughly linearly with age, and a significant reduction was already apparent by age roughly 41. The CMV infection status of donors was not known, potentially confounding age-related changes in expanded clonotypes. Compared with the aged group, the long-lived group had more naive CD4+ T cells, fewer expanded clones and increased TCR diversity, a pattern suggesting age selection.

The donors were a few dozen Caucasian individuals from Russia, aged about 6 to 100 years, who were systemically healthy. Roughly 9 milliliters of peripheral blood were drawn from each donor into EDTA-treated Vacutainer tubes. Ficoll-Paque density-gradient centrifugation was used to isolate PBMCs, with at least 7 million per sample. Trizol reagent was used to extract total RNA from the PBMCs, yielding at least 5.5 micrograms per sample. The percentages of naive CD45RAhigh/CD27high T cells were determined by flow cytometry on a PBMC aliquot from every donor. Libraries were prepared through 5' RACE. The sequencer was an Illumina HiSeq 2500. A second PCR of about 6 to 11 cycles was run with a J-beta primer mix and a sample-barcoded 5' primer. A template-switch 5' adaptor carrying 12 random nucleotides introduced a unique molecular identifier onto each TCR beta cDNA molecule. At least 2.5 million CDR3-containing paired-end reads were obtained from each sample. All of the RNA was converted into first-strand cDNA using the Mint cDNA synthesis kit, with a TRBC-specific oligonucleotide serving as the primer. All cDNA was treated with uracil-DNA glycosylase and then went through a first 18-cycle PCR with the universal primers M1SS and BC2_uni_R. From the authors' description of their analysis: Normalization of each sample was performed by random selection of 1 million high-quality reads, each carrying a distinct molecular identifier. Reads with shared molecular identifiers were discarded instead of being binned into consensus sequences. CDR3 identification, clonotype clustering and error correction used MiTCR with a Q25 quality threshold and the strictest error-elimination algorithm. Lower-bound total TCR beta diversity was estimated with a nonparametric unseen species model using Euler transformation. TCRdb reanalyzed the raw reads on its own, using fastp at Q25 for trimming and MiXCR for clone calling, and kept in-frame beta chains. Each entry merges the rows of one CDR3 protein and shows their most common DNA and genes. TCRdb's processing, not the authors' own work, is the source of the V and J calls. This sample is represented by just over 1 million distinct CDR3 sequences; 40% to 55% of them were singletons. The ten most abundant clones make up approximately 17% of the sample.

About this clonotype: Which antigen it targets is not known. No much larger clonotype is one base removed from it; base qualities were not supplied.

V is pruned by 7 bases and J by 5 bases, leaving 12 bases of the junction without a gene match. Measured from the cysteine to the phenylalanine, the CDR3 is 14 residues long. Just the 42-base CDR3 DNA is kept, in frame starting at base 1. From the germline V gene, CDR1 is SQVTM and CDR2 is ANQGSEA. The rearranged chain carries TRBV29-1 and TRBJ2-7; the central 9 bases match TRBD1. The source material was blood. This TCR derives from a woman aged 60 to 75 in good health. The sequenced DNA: TGCAGCGCTAGCCCCGGGACAGGGATGCACGAGCAGTACTTC. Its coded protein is CSASPGTGMHEQYF.